This T cell receptor (beta chain) is from a study of CXCR3-negative and CXCR3-positive naive CD8 T cells. About the research overall: Each library gave roughly 1.4 +/- 0.3 million of 130 million to 150 million TRB reads.

The authors prepared UMI-labeled TRB cDNA libraries by 5' RACE. TCRdb reprocessed the 5' RACE reads and stores each CDR3 protein as one record, lacking DNA. With around 110,000 distinct CDR3 sequences in the sample, the ten largest clones hold over 0.35%. Concerning this clonotype: Its antigen is undetermined.

Germline CDR1 is PRHDT and CDR2 is FYEKMQ (reference sequence). The CDR3 has 15 amino acids. Overall study findings and caveats: Naive cells positive for CXCR3 carried more hydrophobic TRB CDR3s than CXCR3-negative ones. Surface CD5 looked about the same in the naive subsets, so the authors worked out TCR strength from TRB CDR3 properties. Naive subsets were similarly diverse, while memory CD8+ repertoires were much less diverse. Memory cells differed in TRBV-TRBJ usage, but naive CXCR3-negative and CXCR3-positive cells had similar usage.

The source is a human donor in good health. Some clones in this sample may be carry-over from other donors' samples. Sample: naive CXCR3+ CD8+ T cells from blood. The subset denotes: CD45RO-CCR7+CD27+CD95- naive CD8+ T cells expressing CXCR3 (TNR3+). The chain combines TRBV13 with TRBJ2-5; TCRdb gives TRBD1 as the D gene, but with no DNA this cannot be confirmed. CDR3 sequence: CASTPGGRRGETQYF.